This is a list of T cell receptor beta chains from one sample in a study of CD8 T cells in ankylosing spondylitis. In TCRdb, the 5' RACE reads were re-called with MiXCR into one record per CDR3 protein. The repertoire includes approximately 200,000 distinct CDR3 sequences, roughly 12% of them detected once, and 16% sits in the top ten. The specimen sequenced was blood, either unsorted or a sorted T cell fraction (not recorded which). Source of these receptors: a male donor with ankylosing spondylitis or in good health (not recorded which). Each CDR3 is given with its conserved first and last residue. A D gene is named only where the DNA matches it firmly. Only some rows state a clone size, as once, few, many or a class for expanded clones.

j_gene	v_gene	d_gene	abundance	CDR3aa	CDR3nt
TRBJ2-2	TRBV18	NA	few	CASHTDGGWNTGELFF	TGTGCCAGCCATACGGATGGGGGTTGGAACACCGGGGAGCTGTTTTTT
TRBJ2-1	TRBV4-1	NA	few	CASSQERINEQFF	TGCGCCAGCAGCCAAGAGCGGATCAATGAGCAGTTCTTC
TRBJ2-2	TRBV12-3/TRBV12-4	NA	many	CASSPQGGELFF	TGTGCCAGCAGCCCCCAGGGCGGGGAGCTGTTTTTT
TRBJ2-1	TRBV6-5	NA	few	CASSHALYKRRYNEQFF	TGTGCCAGCAGTCACGCCCTCTATAAGCGGAGATACAATGAGCAGTTCTTC
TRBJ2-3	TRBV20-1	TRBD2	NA	CSAGRGALSLTDTQYF	TGCAGTGCAGGGCGGGGGGCCTTGTCCCTCACAGATACGCAGTATTTT
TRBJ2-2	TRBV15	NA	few	CATSRDGLSLSGGELFF	TGTGCCACCAGCAGAGATGGTTTAAGCCTATCCGGGGGGGAGCTGTTTTTT
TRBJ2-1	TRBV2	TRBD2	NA	CASIPSGGTFNEQFF	TGTGCCAGCATTCCCAGCGGGGGGACTTTCAATGAGCAGTTCTTC
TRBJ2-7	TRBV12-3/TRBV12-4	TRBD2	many	CASSGTSGSYEQYF	TGTGCCAGCAGCGGGACTAGCGGAAGCTACGAGCAGTACTTC
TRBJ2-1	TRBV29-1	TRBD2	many	CSVDNLAGNEQFF	TGCAGCGTTGACAACCTAGCGGGCAATGAGCAGTTCTTC
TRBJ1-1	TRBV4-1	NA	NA	CASNQGNLNTEAFF	TGCGCCAGCAACCAAGGTAACTTGAACACTGAAGCTTTCTTT
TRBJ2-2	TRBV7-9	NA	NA	CASSLGSNTGELFF	TGTGCCAGCAGCTTAGGGAGCAACACCGGGGAGCTGTTTTTT
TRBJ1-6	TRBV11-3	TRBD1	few	CASSQSGGLNSPLHF	TGTGCCAGCAGCCAGTCAGGGGGCTTGAATTCACCCCTCCACTTT
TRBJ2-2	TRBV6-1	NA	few	CASSEAEGHTGELFF	TGTGCCAGCAGTGAAGCGGAGGGGCACACCGGGGAGCTGTTTTTT
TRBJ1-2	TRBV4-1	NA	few	CASSQDGGGNYGYTF	TGCGCCAGCAGCCAAGACGGTGGGGGGAACTATGGCTACACCTTC
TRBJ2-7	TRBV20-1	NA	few	CSAYGTREYEQYF	TGCAGTGCTTACGGGACAAGGGAGTACGAGCAGTACTTC
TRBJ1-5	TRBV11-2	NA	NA	CASSLGVGGGQPQHF	TGTGCCAGCAGCTTAGGAGTAGGGGGAGGTCAGCCCCAGCATTTT
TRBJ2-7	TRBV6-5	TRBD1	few	CASSSGQDRDYEQYF	TGTGCCAGCAGTTCCGGACAGGACCGAGACTACGAGCAGTACTTC
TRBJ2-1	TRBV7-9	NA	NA	CASRGRALYNEQFF	TGTGCCAGCAGAGGGCGGGCCCTCTACAATGAGCAGTTCTTC
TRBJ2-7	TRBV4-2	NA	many	CASSQDTLGEQYF	TGTGCCAGCAGCCAAGACACGTTGGGCGAGCAGTACTTC
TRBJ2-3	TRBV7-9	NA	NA	CASSGGHSLDTQYF	TGTGCCAGCAGCGGAGGGCACTCCTTGGATACGCAGTATTTT
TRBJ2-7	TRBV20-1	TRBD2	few	CSARPGTSANLYEQYF	TGCAGTGCTAGACCTGGGACTAGCGCAAATTTATACGAGCAGTACTTC
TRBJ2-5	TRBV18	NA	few	CASSPSGLRLRETQYF	TGTGCCAGCTCACCATCGGGACTCCGCTTACGAGAGACCCAGTACTTC
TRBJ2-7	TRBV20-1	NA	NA	CSGRKGGQNEQYF	TGCAGTGGTAGAAAGGGCGGTCAGAACGAGCAGTACTTC
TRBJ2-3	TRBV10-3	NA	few	CAISGYTDTQYF	TGTGCCATCAGTGGCTACACAGATACGCAGTATTTT
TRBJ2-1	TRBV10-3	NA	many	CAISESGGSYNEQFF	TGTGCCATCAGTGAGTCAGGGGGCTCCTACAATGAGCAGTTCTTC
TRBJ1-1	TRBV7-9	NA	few	CASSLVEGWTEAFF	TGTGCCAGCAGCTTAGTAGAGGGTTGGACTGAAGCTTTCTTT
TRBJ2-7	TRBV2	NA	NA	CASSEGRLPTYEQYF	TGTGCCAGCAGTGAAGGCCGCCTTCCTACCTACGAGCAGTACTTC
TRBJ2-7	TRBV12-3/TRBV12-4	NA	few	CASSRTENSYEQYF	TGTGCCAGCAGCCGGACCGAAAACTCCTACGAGCAGTACTTC
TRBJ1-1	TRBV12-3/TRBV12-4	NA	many	CASSFTSTEAFF	TGTGCCAGCAGTTTCACAAGCACTGAAGCTTTCTTT
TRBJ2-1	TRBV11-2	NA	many	CASSFPGTYYNEQFF	TGTGCCAGCAGCTTCCCCGGGACTTACTACAATGAGCAGTTCTTC
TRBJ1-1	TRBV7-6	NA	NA	CASSLFENTEAFF	TGTGCCAGCAGCTTATTTGAGAACACTGAAGCTTTCTTT
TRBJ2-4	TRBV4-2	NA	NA	CASSQGIPLAKNIQYF	TGTGCCAGCAGCCAAGGAATTCCCCTAGCCAAAAACATTCAGTACTTC
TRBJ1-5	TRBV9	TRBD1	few	CASSRTGINQPQHF	TGTGCCAGCAGCCGGACAGGGATCAATCAGCCCCAGCATTTT
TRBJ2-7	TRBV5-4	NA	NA	CASSFEARLSEQYF	TGTGCCAGCAGCTTTGAGGCCAGGTTGAGCGAGCAGTACTTC
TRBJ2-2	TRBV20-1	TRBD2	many	CSATRSGENTGELFF	TGCAGTGCTACCCGTAGCGGGGAAAACACCGGGGAGCTGTTTTTT
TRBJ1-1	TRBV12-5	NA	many	CASGLGNTEAFF	TGTGCTAGTGGTTTGGGAAACACTGAAGCTTTCTTT
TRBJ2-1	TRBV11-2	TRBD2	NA	CASSPKWGIAGEGRPYNEQFF	TGTGCCAGCAGCCCAAAATGGGGAATAGCGGGAGAGGGGAGACCCTACAATGAGCAGTTCTTC
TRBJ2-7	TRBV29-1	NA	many	CSVERGYEQYF	TGCAGCGTTGAAAGGGGATACGAGCAGTACTTC
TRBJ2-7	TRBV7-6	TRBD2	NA	CASSLALAGVYEQYF	TGTGCCAGCAGCTTAGCACTAGCGGGAGTCTACGAGCAGTACTTC
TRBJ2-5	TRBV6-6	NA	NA	CASSSEGLPYQETQYF	TGTGCCAGCAGTTCAGAGGGACTCCCTTACCAAGAGACCCAGTACTTC
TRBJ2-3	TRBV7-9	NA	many	CASSATTDTQYF	TGTGCCAGCAGCGCGACAACGGATACGCAGTATTTT
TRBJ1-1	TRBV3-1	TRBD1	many	CASSQPSQGPNTEAFF	TGTGCCAGCAGCCAACCCTCACAGGGGCCGAACACTGAAGCTTTCTTT
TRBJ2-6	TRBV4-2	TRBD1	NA	CASSLNRGSGANVLTF	TGTGCCAGCAGCCTCAACAGGGGCTCTGGGGCCAACGTCCTGACTTTC
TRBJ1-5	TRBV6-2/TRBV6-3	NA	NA	CASSRRQAAANQPQHF	TGTGCCAGCAGCAGGAGACAGGCCGCAGCCAATCAGCCCCAGCATTTT
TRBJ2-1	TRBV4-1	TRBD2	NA	CASSQAAGARDEQFF	TGCGCCAGCAGCCAAGCAGCGGGGGCGCGGGATGAGCAGTTCTTC
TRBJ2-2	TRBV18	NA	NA	CASSADPGMNTGELFF	TGTGCCAGCTCAGCGGACCCCGGGATGAACACCGGGGAGCTGTTTTTT
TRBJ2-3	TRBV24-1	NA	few	CATSDSGTRGTDTQYF	TGTGCCACCAGTGATTCCGGGACAAGGGGAACAGATACGCAGTATTTT
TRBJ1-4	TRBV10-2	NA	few	CASSEPDSTNEKLFF	TGCGCCAGCAGTGAGCCGGACAGTACTAATGAAAAACTGTTTTTT
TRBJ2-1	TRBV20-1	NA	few	CSARRRPSYNEQFF	TGCAGTGCTAGGAGGCGGCCGTCCTACAATGAGCAGTTCTTC
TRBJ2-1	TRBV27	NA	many	CASSLYPPGATPSYNEQFF	TGTGCCAGCAGTTTATACCCTCCCGGGGCAACACCCTCCTACAATGAGCAGTTCTTC